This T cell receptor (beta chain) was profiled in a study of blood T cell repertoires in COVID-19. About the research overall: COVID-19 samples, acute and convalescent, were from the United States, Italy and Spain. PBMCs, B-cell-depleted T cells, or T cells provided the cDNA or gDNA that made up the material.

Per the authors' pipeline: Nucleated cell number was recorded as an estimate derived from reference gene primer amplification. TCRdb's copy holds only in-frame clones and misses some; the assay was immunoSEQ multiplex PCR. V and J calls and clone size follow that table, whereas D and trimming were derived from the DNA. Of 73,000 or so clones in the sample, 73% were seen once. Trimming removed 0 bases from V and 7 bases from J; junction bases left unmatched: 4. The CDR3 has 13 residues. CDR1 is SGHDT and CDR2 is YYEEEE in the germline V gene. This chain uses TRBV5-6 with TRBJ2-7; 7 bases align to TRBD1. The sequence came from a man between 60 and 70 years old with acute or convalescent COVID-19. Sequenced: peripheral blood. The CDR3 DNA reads TGTGCCAGCAGCTTGGGACAGGGAGAGGAGCAGTACTTC. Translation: CASSLGQGEEQYF.